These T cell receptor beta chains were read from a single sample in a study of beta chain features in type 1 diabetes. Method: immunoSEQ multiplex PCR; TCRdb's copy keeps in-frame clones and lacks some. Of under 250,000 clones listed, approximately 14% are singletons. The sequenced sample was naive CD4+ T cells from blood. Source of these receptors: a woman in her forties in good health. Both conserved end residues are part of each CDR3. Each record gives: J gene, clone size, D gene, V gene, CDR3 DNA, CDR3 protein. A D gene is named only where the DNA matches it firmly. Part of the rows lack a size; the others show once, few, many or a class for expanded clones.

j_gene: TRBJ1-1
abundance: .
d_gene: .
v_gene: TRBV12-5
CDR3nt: TGTGCTAGTGCCGTAGTGGGCAGTGAAGCTTTCTTT
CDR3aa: CASAVVGSEAFF

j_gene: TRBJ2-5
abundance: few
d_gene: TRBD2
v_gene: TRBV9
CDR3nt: TGTGCCAGCAGCTTCGTAGCGGGGGGACCGACCCAGTACTTC
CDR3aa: CASSFVAGGPTQYF

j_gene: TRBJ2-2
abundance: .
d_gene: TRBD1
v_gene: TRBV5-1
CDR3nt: TGCGCCAGCACCTTGGTTGTTGGACAGGGAAACACCGGGGAGCTGTTTTTT
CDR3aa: CASTLVVGQGNTGELFF

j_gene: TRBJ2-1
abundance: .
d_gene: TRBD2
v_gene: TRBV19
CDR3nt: TGTGCCAGTAGTACTCCACGGGAAAGGAGCGGGGGGGTCAATGAGCAGTTCTTC
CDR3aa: CASSTPRERSGGVNEQFF

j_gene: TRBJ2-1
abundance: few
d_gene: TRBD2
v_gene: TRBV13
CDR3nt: TGTGCCAGCAGCTCGGGAGGGACTAGCGGGGACAATGAGCAGTTCTTC
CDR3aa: CASSSGGTSGDNEQFF

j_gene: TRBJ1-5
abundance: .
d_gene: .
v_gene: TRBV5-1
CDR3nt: TGCGCCAGCAGCTTGTGGGGGCAAAATCAGCCCCAGCATTTT
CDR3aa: CASSLWGQNQPQHF

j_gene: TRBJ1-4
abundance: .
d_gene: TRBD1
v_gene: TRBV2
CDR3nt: TGTGCCAGCACAAGACAGGGAACTAATGAAAAACTGTTTTTT
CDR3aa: CASTRQGTNEKLFF

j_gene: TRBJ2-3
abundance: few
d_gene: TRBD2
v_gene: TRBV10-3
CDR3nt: TGTGCCATCACCGGGACTAGCGGGGGTGGAGATACGCAGTATTTT
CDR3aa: CAITGTSGGGDTQYF

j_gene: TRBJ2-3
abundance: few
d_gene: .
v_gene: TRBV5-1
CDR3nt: TGCGCCAGCAGCTTGGTGGGGGGGCGAACAGATACGCAGTATTTT
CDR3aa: CASSLVGGRTDTQYF

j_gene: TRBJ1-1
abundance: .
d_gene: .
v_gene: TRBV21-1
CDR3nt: TGTGCCAGCAGCAAAGTATGGGACAGGTCCCCTTCACATATGAACACTGAAGCTTTCTTT
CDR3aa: CASSKVWDRSPSHMNTEAFF

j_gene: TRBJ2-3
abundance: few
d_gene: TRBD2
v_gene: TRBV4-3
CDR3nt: TGCGCCAGCAGCCCGCGTGTTAGCGGGGGAGATACGCAGTATTTT
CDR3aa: CASSPRVSGGDTQYF

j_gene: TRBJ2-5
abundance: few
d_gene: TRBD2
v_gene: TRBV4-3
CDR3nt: TGCGCCAGCAGCCAAGGACTAGCCGGGGAGACCCAGTACTTC
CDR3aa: CASSQGLAGETQYF

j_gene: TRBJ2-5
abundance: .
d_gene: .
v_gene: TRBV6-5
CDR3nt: TGTGCCAGCAGGAATCGGGTAGAGACCCAGTACTTC
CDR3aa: CASRNRVETQYF

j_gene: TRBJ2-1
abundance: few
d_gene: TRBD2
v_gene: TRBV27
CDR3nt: TGTGCCAGCAGCCCCACTTGGTGGAGCGGGGGGGACAATGAGCAGTTCTTC
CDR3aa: CASSPTWWSGGDNEQFF

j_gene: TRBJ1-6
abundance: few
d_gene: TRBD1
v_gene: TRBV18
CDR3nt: TGTGCCAGCTCACCCGGACAGGGTCGTTCACCCCTCCACTTT
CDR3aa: CASSPGQGRSPLHF

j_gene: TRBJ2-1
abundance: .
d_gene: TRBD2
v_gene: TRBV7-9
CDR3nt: TGTGCCAGCAGCTTAGGGCTAGCGGGGGGGCAAAATGAGCAGTTCTTC
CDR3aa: CASSLGLAGGQNEQFF

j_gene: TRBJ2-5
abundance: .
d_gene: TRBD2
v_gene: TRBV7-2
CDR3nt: TGTGCCAGCAGCTTAGCCAGCGGGGGACCACAAGAGACCCAGTACTTC
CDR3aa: CASSLASGGPQETQYF

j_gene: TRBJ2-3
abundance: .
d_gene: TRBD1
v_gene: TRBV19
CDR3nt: TGTGCCAGTAGTAAAATATTAGGGGGCGGCACAGATACGCAGTATTTT
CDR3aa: CASSKILGGGTDTQYF

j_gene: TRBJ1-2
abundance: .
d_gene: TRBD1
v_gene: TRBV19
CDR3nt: TGTGCCAGTAGTCCCTCCCACGGACAGGGGGTATATGGCTACACCTTC
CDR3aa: CASSPSHGQGVYGYTF

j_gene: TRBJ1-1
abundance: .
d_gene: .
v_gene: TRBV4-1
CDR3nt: TGCGCCAGCAGCCCAAGACAGCTTTACACTGAAGCTTTCTTT
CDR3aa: CASSPRQLYTEAFF

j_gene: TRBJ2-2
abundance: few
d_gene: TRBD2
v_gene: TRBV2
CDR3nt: TGTGCCAGCAGGACCGGGACTAGCGGGGGGGCTTCGGTCGGGGAGCTGTTTTTT
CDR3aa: CASRTGTSGGASVGELFF

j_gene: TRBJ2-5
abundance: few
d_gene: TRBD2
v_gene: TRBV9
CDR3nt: TGTGCCAGCAGCCCCGTTGGGAGGGCCGAGGGGACCCAGTACTTC
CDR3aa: CASSPVGRAEGTQYF